The 2 T cell receptor beta chains reported below all come from one sample, sequenced in a study of blood T cells in healthy people across ages. Next came a second PCR, run for about 7 to 12 cycles, which used a sample-barcoded 5' primer along with a J-beta primer mix. TCRdb processed the 5' RACE reads anew with MiXCR; each CDR3 protein has one entry. The top ten hold roughly 25% of the sample, which has 780,000 or so distinct CDR3 sequences, more than 50% seen once. The sequencing input was blood. The receptors shown here come from a man aged 40-55 years in good health.

The genes are TRBV5-1 and TRBJ2-7; D may be TRBD2 (5 bases). Trimming took 0 bases from V and 2 from J, leaving 12 bases between them. The CDR3 loop spans 15 amino acids. In germline, CDR1 is SGHRS, CDR2 YFSETQ. CDR3: CASSLDPAVAYEQYF. Written as DNA, the CDR3 is TGCGCCAGCAGCTTGGATCCAGCGGTGGCCTACGAGCAGTACTTC.

This clonotype has only a few counts. The V and J genes are TRBV5-1 and TRBJ1-1; D not resolved. CDR1 SGHRS and CDR2 YFSETQ come from the germline V gene. The CDR3 is 13 residues long. The germline V and J ends were trimmed by 4 bases and 0 bases, with 7 bases remaining between them. The CDR3 is CASSVSMNTEAFF. The CDR3 bases are TGCGCCAGCAGCGTAAGCATGAACACTGAAGCTTTCTTT.